This T cell receptor (beta chain) was found in a study of blood T cells in healthy people across ages. A second PCR of about 7 to 12 cycles used a sample-barcoded 5' primer and a J-beta primer mix. Per-sample output comprised a minimum of 2.5 million paired-end reads containing CDR3. One entry per CDR3 protein results from TCRdb running MiXCR on the 5' RACE reads. The sample includes 780,000 or so distinct CDR3 sequences, around 50% of them seen just once. The receptor was derived from a man in his forties in good health. The specimen was blood.

DNA of the CDR3: TGTGCCAGCAGTTACGAAATCACTAGGAATGCGATTTACGAGCAGTACTTC. It translates to CASSYEITRNAIYEQYF. V and J are TRBV6-5 and TRBJ2-7; possible D gene TRBD2, 5 bases. The CDR3 loop spans 17 amino acids. Trimming removed 2 bases at V and 4 bases at J, with 21 bases between. The germline CDR1 and CDR2 sequences are MNHEY and SVGAGI.